These T cell receptor beta chains were read from a single sample in a study of glioma-infiltrating T cells. TCRdb analysed the multiplex PCR reads with MiXCR anew, one entry per CDR3 protein. The top ten clones hold approximately 38% of a sample with around 93,000 distinct CDR3 sequences, roughly 39% of them seen once. The sequenced material came from glioma tissue, nonneoplastic brain tissue, or PBMCs (not recorded which). Every receptor here comes from a human donor with low-grade glioma or glioblastoma, undergoing nonglioma brain surgery, or in good health (not recorded which). Each CDR3 is given with its conserved first and last residue. D genes are given only for firm matches. The size field is filled for only some rows; it gives once, few, many or a size class.

v_gene	j_gene	abundance	d_gene	CDR3nt	CDR3aa
TRBV5-1	TRBJ2-3	few	.	TGCGCCAGCAGCCTCCGACAGGAGGTGACAGATACGCAGTATTTT	CASSLRQEVTDTQYF
TRBV7-9	TRBJ2-1	.	.	TGTGCCATCAGCCCCTTGGTGACTGAGCAGTTCTTC	CAISPLVTEQFF
TRBV29-1	TRBJ2-7	many	.	TGCAGCGTTGGAGAAGATAGGGAGAGGTACGAGCAGTACTTC	CSVGEDRERYEQYF
TRBV4-1	TRBJ1-1	.	.	TGCGCCTGCAGCCCAGACAGGTCCTTGAACACTGAAGCGTTCTTT	CACSPDRSLNTEAFF
TRBV10-3	TRBJ2-1	many	.	TGTGCCATCTCGGGCGATGGAGGCGTGCTCGTCTATGAGCAGTTCTTC	CAISGDGGVLVYEQFF
TRBV20-1	TRBJ1-6	many	TRBD1	TGCAGTGCGGGGACCGGGACAGAAAATTCACCCCTCCACTTT	CSAGTGTENSPLHF
TRBV6-1	TRBJ2-7	many	.	TGTGCCAGTGCACGGCAGAAAGACTACGAGCAGTACTTC	CASARQKDYEQYF
TRBV6-6	TRBJ2-7	many	TRBD2	TGTGCCAGCAGTTACGGAGCTAGCGGGGGGTACGAGCAGTACTTC	CASSYGASGGYEQYF
TRBV27	TRBJ1-1	many	.	TGTGCCAGCAGCCGCTCCGACAGAAACACTGAAGCTTTCTTT	CASSRSDRNTEAFF
TRBV30	TRBJ2-7	few	.	TGTGCCTGGAGTGAAGATTGGGCCCCATTCCAATACGAGCAGTACTTC	CAWSEDWAPFQYEQYF
TRBV7-6	TRBJ2-2	many	.	TGTGCCAGCAGCGCCACGGGTCTCACCGGGGAGCTGTTTTTT	CASSATGLTGELFF
TRBV29-1	TRBJ2-7	many	TRBD1	TGCAGCGTTAGACAGGGTCCGGGGGAGCAGTACTTC	CSVRQGPGEQYF
TRBV7-2	TRBJ2-3	many	.	TGTGCCAGCAGCGTAAGGACAGATACGCAGTATTTT	CASSVRTDTQYF
TRBV5-1	TRBJ2-1	many	TRBD1	TGCGCCAGCAGCTCCGCCCGACAGGGAGAGCAGTTCTTC	CASSSARQGEQFF
TRBV7-2	TRBJ2-5	many	.	TGTGCCAGCAGAGCCTACACCGGGACGGCCCAAGAGACCCAGTACTTC	CASRAYTGTAQETQYF
TRBV6-2/TRBV6-3	TRBJ1-5	many	.	TGTGCCAGTAAAGAAGTGGGCAATCAGCCCCAGCATTTT	CASKEVGNQPQHF
TRBV20-1	TRBJ1-1	.	.	TGCAGTGCCAGACGACAGAACACTGAAACTTTCTTT	CSARRQNTETFF
TRBV10-3	TRBJ2-3	many	TRBD2	TGTGCCATTAGCGGGGGGGCTGCAGATACGCAGTATTTT	CAISGGAADTQYF
TRBV4-1	TRBJ2-1	.	TRBD2	TGCGCCAGCAGCCAAGAAGCGGGGGGGAGCTCCTACAATGAGCAGTTCTTC	CASSQEAGGSSYNEQFF
TRBV29-1	TRBJ2-7	few	.	TGCAGCGTTGGACAGGTGAGCTCCTACGAGCAGTACTTC	CSVGQVSSYEQYF
TRBV15	TRBJ2-5	.	.	TGTGCCACCAGCAGAGATACGGGGACGCACCAAGGGACCCAGTACTTC	CATSRDTGTHQGTQYF
TRBV2	TRBJ1-3	.	TRBD1	TGTGCCAGCAGTGTAAGACAGGGGGCCGAAAACACCATATATTTT	CASSVRQGAENTIYF
TRBV20-1	TRBJ2-7	many	.	TGCAGTGCTAGCGGGGATACCCAATACGAGCAGTACTTC	CSASGDTQYEQYF
TRBV5-5	TRBJ2-7	few	.	TGTGCCAGCAGCTCCAACCGGGCCTACACCTACGAGCAGTACTTC	CASSSNRAYTYEQYF
TRBV11-2	TRBJ1-5	many	.	TGTGCCAGCAGCTCAGGGCAGTCCCAGCCCCAGCATTTT	CASSSGQSQPQHF
TRBV4-1	TRBJ2-3	.	.	TGCGCCAGCAGCCAAGAGTGGTTACAGGGAACCAAAGATACGCAGTGTTTT	CASSQEWLQGTKDTQCF
TRBV12-3/TRBV12-4	TRBJ1-2	many	.	TGTGCCAGCAGTTTCCTGGGGGCGGGGGGCTACACCTTC	CASSFLGAGGYTF
TRBV5-4	TRBJ2-3	many	TRBD2	TGTGCCAGCAGCTCTCCTAGGGCGGGAGTAGGTGATACGCAGTATTTT	CASSSPRAGVGDTQYF
TRBV7-9	TRBJ2-7	many	.	TGTGCCAGCAGCTTATCGGGACCTAACGACGAGCAGTACTTC	CASSLSGPNDEQYF
TRBV19	TRBJ1-3	many	.	TGTGCCAGTAGTATGAACGTGCGAACCTCTGGAAACACCATATATTTT	CASSMNVRTSGNTIYF
TRBV11-2	TRBJ2-1	many	TRBD2	TGTGCCAGCAGCTTAGATTGGGCGGGAGGTTACAATGAGCAGTTCTTC	CASSLDWAGGYNEQFF